This T cell receptor (beta chain) was identified during a study of beta chain features in type 1 diabetes. Looking at the study overall: Summed over all samples, the examined sorted cells came to fewer than 120,000,000. Study-wide findings and caveats: The study found moderately but significantly shorter TCRB CDR3s in all four CD4+ subsets of Type 1 diabetes patients. Among type 1 diabetes patients, VDJ junctions had fewer insertions and more deletions.

Concerning this clone itself: Its antigen is undetermined.

Blood was drawn once from each donor into heparinised tubes. The draws averaged roughly 120 mL. The purity of all sorted populations exceeded 98%. Of the isolated RNA, all was reverse transcribed, and so the sequenced material was expressed TCRB transcripts. Profiled with immunoSEQ multiplex PCR; TCRdb holds only in-frame clones, not every one. This table holds more than 250,000 clones, approximately 15% found once. The CDR3 contains 15 residues. Germline V CDR1 and CDR2: LNHDA, SQIVND (reference sequence). The trim removed 6 bases at V and 7 bases at J, leaving 12 bases unmatched. The sample was naive CD4+ T cells from blood. V and J are TRBV19 and TRBJ1-5, with TRBD1 identical over 7 bases. The clonotype originates from a young man with type 1 diabetes. This chain's CDR3 is CASSRDRDSRQPQHF. CDR3 DNA sequence: TGTGCCAGTAGCCGCGACAGGGATTCGCGACAGCCCCAGCATTTT. The variable domain in full, completed from reference TRBV19 and TRBJ1-5, reads DGGITQSPKYLFRKEGQNVTLSCEQNLNHDAMYWYRQDPGQGLRLIYYSQIVNDFQKGDIAEGYSVSREKKESFPLTVTSAQKNPTAFYLCASSRDRDSRQPQHFGDGTRLSIL.